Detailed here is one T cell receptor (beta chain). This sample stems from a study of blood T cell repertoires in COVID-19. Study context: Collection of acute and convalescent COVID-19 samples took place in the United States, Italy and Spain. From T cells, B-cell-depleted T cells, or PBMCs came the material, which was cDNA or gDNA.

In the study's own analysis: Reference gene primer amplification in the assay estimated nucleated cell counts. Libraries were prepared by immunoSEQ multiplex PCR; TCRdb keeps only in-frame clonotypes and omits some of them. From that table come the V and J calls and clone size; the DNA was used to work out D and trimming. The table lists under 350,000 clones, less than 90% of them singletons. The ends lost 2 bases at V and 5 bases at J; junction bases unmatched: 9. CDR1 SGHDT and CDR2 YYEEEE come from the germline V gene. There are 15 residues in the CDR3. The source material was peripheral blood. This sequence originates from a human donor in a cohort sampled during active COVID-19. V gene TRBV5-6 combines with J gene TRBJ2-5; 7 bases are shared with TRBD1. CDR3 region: CASSFFRGGAETQYF. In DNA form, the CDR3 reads TGTGCCAGCAGCTTTTTCAGAGGGGGCGCGGAGACCCAGTACTTC.